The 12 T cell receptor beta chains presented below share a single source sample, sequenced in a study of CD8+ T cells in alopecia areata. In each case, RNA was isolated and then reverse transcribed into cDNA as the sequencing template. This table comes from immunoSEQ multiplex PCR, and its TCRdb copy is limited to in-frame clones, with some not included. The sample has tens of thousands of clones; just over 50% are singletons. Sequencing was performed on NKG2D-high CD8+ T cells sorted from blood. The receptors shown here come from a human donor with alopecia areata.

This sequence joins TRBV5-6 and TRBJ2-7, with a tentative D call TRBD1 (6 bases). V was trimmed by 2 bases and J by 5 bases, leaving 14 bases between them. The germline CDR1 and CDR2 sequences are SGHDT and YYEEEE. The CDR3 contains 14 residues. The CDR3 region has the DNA TGTGCCAGCAGCTTACTGACAGGCGTCCACGAGCAGTACTTC. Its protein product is CASSLLTGVHEQYF.

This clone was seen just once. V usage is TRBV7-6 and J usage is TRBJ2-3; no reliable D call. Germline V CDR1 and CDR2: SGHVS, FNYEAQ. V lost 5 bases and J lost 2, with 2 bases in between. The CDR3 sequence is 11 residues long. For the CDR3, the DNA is TGTGCCAGCAGCAACACAGATACGCAGTATTTT. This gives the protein CASSNTDTQYF.

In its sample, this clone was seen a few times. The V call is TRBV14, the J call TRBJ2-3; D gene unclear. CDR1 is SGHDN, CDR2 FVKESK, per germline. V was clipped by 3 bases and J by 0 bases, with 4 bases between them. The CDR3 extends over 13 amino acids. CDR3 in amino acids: CASSQVSTDTQYF. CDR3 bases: TGTGCCAGCAGCCAGGTTAGCACAGATACGCAGTATTTT.

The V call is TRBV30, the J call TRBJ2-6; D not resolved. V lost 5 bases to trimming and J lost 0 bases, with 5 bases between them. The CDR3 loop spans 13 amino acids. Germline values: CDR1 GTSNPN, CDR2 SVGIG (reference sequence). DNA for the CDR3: TGTGCCTGGGGTGACTCTGGGGCCAACGTCCTGACTTTC. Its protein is CAWGDSGANVLTF. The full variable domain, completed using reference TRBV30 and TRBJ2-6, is SQTIHQWPATLVQPVGSPLSLECTVEGTSNPNLYWYRQAAGRGLQLLFYSVGIGQISSEVPQNLSASRPQDRQFILSSKKLLLSDSGFYLCAWGDSGANVLTFGAGSRLTVL.

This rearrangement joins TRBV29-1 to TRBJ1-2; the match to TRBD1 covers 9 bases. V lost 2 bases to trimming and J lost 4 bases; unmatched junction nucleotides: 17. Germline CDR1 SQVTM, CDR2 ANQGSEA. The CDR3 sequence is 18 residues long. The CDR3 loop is CSVERGTGTLQSVYGYTF. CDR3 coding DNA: TGCAGCGTTGAAAGGGGGACAGGGACCCTCCAATCCGTCTATGGCTACACCTTC.

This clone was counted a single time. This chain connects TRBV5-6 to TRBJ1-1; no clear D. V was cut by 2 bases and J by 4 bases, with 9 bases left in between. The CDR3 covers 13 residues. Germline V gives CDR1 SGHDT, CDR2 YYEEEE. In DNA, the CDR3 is TGTGCCAGCAGCTTCGGGGAGGGCACTGAAGCTTTCTTT. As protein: CASSFGEGTEAFF. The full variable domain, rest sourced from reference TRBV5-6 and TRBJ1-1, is DAGVTQSPTHLIKTRGQQVTLRCSPKSGHDTVSWYQQALGQGPQFIFQYYEEEERQRGNFPDRFSGHQFPNYSSELNVNALLLGDSALYLCASSFGEGTEAFFGQGTRLTVV.

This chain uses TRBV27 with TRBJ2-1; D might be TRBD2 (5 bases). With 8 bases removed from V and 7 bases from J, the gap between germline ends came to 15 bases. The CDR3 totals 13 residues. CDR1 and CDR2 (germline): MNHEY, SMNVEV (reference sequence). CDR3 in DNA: TGTGCCAGCGCTAAGCGAGGGTGGAATGAGCAGTTCTTC. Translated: CASAKRGWNEQFF.

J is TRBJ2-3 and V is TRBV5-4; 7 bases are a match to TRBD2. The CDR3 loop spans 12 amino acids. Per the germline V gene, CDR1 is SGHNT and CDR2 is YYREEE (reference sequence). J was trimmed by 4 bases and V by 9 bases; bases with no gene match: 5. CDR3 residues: CAIRGDPDTQYF. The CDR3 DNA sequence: TGTGCCATCCGGGGGGATCCAGATACGCAGTATTTT.

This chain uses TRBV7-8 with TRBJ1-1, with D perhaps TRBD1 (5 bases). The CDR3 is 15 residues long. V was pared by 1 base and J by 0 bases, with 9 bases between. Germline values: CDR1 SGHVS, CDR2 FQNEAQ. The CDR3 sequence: CASSLVLGLNTEAFF. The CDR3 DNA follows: TGTGCCAGCAGCTTAGTATTGGGACTGAACACTGAAGCTTTCTTT.

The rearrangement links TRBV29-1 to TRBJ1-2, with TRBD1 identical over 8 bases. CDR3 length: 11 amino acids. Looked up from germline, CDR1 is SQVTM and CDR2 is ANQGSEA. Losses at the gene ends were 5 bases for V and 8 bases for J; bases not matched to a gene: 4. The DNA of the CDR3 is TGCAGCGTTCAGGGGGCAGGGGGCTACACCTTC. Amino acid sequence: CSVQGAGGYTF.

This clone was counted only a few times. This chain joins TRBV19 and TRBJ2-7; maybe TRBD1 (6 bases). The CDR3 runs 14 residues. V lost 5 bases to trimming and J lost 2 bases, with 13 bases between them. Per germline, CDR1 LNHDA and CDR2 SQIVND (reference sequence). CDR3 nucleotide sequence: TGTGCCAGTAGTTTTCCAGACAGGACCTACGAGCAGTACTTC. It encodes CASSFPDRTYEQYF. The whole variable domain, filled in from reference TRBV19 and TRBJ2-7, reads DGGITQSPKYLFRKEGQNVTLSCEQNLNHDAMYWYRQDPGQGLRLIYYSQIVNDFQKGDIAEGYSVSREKKESFPLTVTSAQKNPTAFYLCASSFPDRTYEQYFGPGTRLTVT.

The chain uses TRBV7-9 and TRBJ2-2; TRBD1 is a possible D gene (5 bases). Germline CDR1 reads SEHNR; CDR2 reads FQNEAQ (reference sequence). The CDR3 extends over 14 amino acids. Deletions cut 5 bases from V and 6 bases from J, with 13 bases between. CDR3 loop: CASSGLDKAGELFF. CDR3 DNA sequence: TGTGCCAGCAGCGGCCTGGACAAGGCCGGGGAGCTGTTTTTT.